Shown below are 29 T cell receptor beta chains from a single sample sequenced in a study of blood T cell repertoires in COVID-19. Some clones are missing from TCRdb's copy, which holds only in-frame ones; the method was immunoSEQ multiplex PCR. Here the sample spans 65,000 or so clones, roughly 87% being singletons. The sample was peripheral blood. The source of these receptors is a human donor with acute or convalescent COVID-19. The donor label of this sample is uncertain.

This chain joins TRBV29-1 and TRBJ1-5, with 10 bases that match TRBD1. With 6 bases clipped from V and 4 bases from J, the junction kept 6 bases outside the gene matches. The CDR3 spans 14 residues. In germline, CDR1 is SQVTM, CDR2 ANQGSEA. In nucleotides, the CDR3 is TGCAGCGTGAGGACAGGGGGAGTTAATCAGCCCCAGCATTTT. Protein sequence: CSVRTGGVNQPQHF.

The genes are TRBV10-2 and TRBJ1-4; no reliable D call. Trimming took off 4 bases at V and 4 bases at J, with 10 bases between the two ends. The CDR3 covers 14 residues. CDR1 is WSHSY, CDR2 SAAADI, per germline. The CDR3 DNA follows: TGCGCCAGCAGTGGGCACAGCCTTAATGAAAAACTGTTTTTT. Translated, it gives CASSGHSLNEKLFF.

This chain joins TRBV5-1 and TRBJ2-5, with D perhaps matching TRBD2 (7 bases). V was shortened by 3 bases and J by 2 bases, with 11 bases between the two germline ends. The CDR3 totals 14 residues. Germline V CDR1 and CDR2: SGHRS, YFSETQ. The CDR3 coding sequence is TGCGCCAGCAGCTCGGGGGGCTTACAAGAGACCCAGTACTTC. This translates into CASSSGGLQETQYF. Full variable domain (rest looked up from reference TRBV5-1 and TRBJ2-5): KAGVTQTPRYLIKTRGQQVTLSCSPISGHRSVSWYQQTPGQGLQFLFEYFSETQRNKGNFPGRFSGRQFSNSRSEMNVSTLELGDSALYLCASSSGGLQETQYFGPGTRLLVL.

This chain joins TRBV7-9 and TRBJ1-5; D remains unclear. V was cut by 5 bases and J by 7 bases, with 12 bases left in between. Germline assignment: CDR1 SEHNR and CDR2 FQNEAQ (reference sequence). The CDR3 consists of 13 residues. The CDR3 nucleotides are TGTGCCAGCAGCCCCGCCGGAGGGCAGCCCCAGCATTTT. This sequence encodes CASSPAGGQPQHF.

V gene TRBV6-5 combines with J gene TRBJ1-6; 8 nucleotides line up with TRBD1. CDR1 is MNHEY and CDR2 is SVGAGI in the germline V gene. V lost 5 bases and J lost 9; bases outside the gene matches: 6. This CDR3 has 14 residues. The CDR3 loop is CASSPQGVGSPLHF. The CDR3 DNA reads TGTGCCAGCAGTCCACAGGGGGTCGGTTCACCCCTCCACTTT.

This clone came up once. The chain links TRBV18 to TRBJ2-7; 9 bases are shared with TRBD1. V shed 2 bases, J shed 4 bases, and the junction held 6 bases outside the gene matches. This CDR3 has 15 residues. Germline-derived CDR1 and CDR2 are KGHSH and LQKENI. CDR3 sequence (DNA): TGTGCCAGCTCACCAAGGACAGGGGATTGGTACGAGCAGTACTTC. Amino acid sequence: CASSPRTGDWYEQYF. Full variable domain (outside the CDR3, taken from reference TRBV18 and TRBJ2-7): NAGVMQNPRHLVRRRGQEARLRCSPMKGHSHVYWYRQLPEEGLKFMVYLQKENIIDESGMPKERFSAEFPKEGPSILRIQQVVRGDSAAYFCASSPRTGDWYEQYFGPGTRLTVT.

V and J are TRBV28 and TRBJ2-5; 7 nucleotides line up with TRBD1. The CDR3 is 13 amino acids. V shed 2 bases and J 6 bases; nucleotides not matched to a gene: 3. Per germline, CDR1 MDHEN and CDR2 SYDVKM. CDR3 bases: TGTGCCAGCAGTTTAAGGGACAGTAAGACCCAGTACTTC. It is translated as CASSLRDSKTQYF.

This chain connects TRBV29-1 to TRBJ1-1, with TRBD1 as a possible D gene (5 bases). Germline V gene sequence: CDR1 SQVTM, CDR2 ANQGSEA. V shed 7 bases and J shed 3 bases, with 12 bases lying between them. The CDR3 totals 12 residues. CDR3 coding DNA: TGCAGCGGGGGAGGGGTGGACACTGAAGCTTTCTTT. It is translated as CSGGGVDTEAFF.

This sequence joins TRBV6-5 and TRBJ2-7; D perhaps matches TRBD1 (6 bases). Trimming cost V 11 bases and J 0 bases, with 17 bases left between them. The CDR3 totals 14 residues. Germline V lookup: CDR1 MNHEY, CDR2 SVGAGI. DNA for the CDR3: TGTGCCGGACAGCCCACGACGAGCTCCTACGAGCAGTACTTC. Protein product: CAGQPTTSSYEQYF.

The chain combines TRBV24-1 with TRBJ2-1, with D maybe TRBD1 (6 bases). Trimming cost V 3 bases and J 1 base, with 12 bases left between them. Germline-derived CDR1 and CDR2 are KGHDR and SFDVKD. This CDR3 has 16 residues. Written as DNA, the CDR3 is TGTGCCACCAGTGATCACGACAGGTGGTCCTACAATGAGCAGTTCTTC. Translating it yields CATSDHDRWSYNEQFF.

The chain uses TRBV5-6 and TRBJ2-3; D is ambiguous. Germline lookup yields CDR1 SGHDT and CDR2 YYEEEE. Between the trimmed V and J ends, which lost 0 bases and 3 bases, there was a span of 20 bases. The CDR3 is 18 amino acids. For the CDR3, the DNA is TGTGCCAGCAGCTTGGCCTTCCGGCAGACTCCGACTACAGATACGCAGTATTTT. This translates into CASSLAFRQTPTTDTQYF.

The chain couples TRBV19 to TRBJ2-7; D unclear. V was cut by 4 bases and J by 1 base, with 11 bases left in between. The CDR3 covers 14 residues. The V gene's germline CDR1 is LNHDA and CDR2 SQIVND (reference sequence). Here the CDR3 reads CASSSPRSSYEQYV. CDR3 bases: TGTGCCAGTAGTAGCCCCCGGAGTTCCTACGAGCAGTACGTC.

The chain recombines TRBV5-1 with TRBJ2-1, with a weak D call TRBD2 (6 bases). The germline gives CDR1 SGHRS, CDR2 YFSETQ. The CDR3 loop spans 19 amino acids. V was shortened by 0 bases and J by 5 bases, with 24 bases between the two germline ends. The CDR3 region is CASSLGLALFRGSDNEQFF. The CDR3 nucleotides are TGCGCCAGCAGCTTGGGTCTTGCCCTTTTTCGGGGGAGCGACAATGAGCAGTTCTTC.

The J gene is TRBJ2-2, the V gene TRBV19; D ambiguous. Trimming shortened V by 2 bases and J by 5 bases, and 9 bases separated the two germline ends. The CDR3 is 14 amino acids. The germline gives CDR1 LNHDA, CDR2 SQIVND (reference sequence). CDR3 coding DNA: TGTGCCAGTAGTATAATCTCCGGGACCGGGGAGCTGTTTTTT. Its translation is CASSIISGTGELFF. Supplemented by reference TRBV19 and TRBJ2-2, the full variable domain reads DGGITQSPKYLFRKEGQNVTLSCEQNLNHDAMYWYRQDPGQGLRLIYYSQIVNDFQKGDIAEGYSVSREKKESFPLTVTSAQKNPTAFYLCASSIISGTGELFFGEGSRLTVL.

In this sample, this clone turned up a few times. The chain carries TRBV19 and TRBJ2-5; possible D gene TRBD2, 5 bases. The V and J ends lost 2 bases and 4 bases respectively, with 14 bases between them. The CDR3 runs to 15 residues. Germline loops: CDR1 LNHDA, CDR2 SQIVND (reference sequence). The CDR3 sequence: CASSIKEGSLETQYF. The DNA of the CDR3 is TGTGCCAGTAGTATAAAAGAGGGCTCACTAGAGACCCAGTACTTC. The full variable domain, its missing parts supplied by reference TRBV19 and TRBJ2-5, is DGGITQSPKYLFRKEGQNVTLSCEQNLNHDAMYWYRQDPGQGLRLIYYSQIVNDFQKGDIAEGYSVSREKKESFPLTVTSAQKNPTAFYLCASSIKEGSLETQYFGPGTRLLVL.

The chain recombines TRBV6-5 with TRBJ1-4, with TRBD1 matching over 7 bases. Trimming cost V 6 bases and J 4 bases; bases outside gene matches: 5. The CDR3 consists of 14 residues. Looked up from germline, CDR1 is MNHEY and CDR2 is SVGAGI. The chain's CDR3 is CASSGTVVNEKLFF. The DNA of the CDR3 is TGTGCCAGCAGCGGGACAGTTGTTAATGAAAAACTGTTTTTT.

This chain uses TRBV2 with TRBJ2-7; 9 bases align to TRBD1. The germline gives CDR1 SNHLY, CDR2 FYNNEI. The junction had 10 bases not matched to a gene; V was cut back by 5 bases and J by 2 bases. The CDR3 runs to 16 residues. The CDR3 nucleotides read TGTGCCAGCAGTAGCCTGAACTGGGACAGGGCCTACGAGCAGTACTTC. The encoded protein is CASSSLNWDRAYEQYF.

The rearrangement uses TRBV19 and TRBJ2-1; 8 bases are a match to TRBD2. Germline V gives CDR1 LNHDA, CDR2 SQIVND (reference sequence). The J segment lost 0 bases and the V segment lost 3 bases, leaving 4 bases of the junction unmatched. The CDR3 is 16 residues long. The CDR3 spells CASSITGTSSYNEQFF. DNA of the CDR3: TGTGCCAGTAGTATTACCGGGACTAGCTCCTACAATGAGCAGTTCTTC.

The V and J genes are TRBV28 and TRBJ2-7; 9 nucleotides agree with TRBD1. This CDR3 has 15 residues. The trim removed 5 bases at V and 2 bases at J, leaving 7 bases unmatched. The germline gives CDR1 MDHEN, CDR2 SYDVKM. The DNA of the CDR3 is TGTGCCAGCAGTCTCCCCGGGGACAGGGCCTACGAGCAGTACGTC. Protein product: CASSLPGDRAYEQYV.

The rearrangement joins TRBV5-4 to TRBJ2-5, with 7 bases fitting TRBD1. Germline V gene data show CDR1 as SGHNT and CDR2 as YYREEE (reference sequence). CDR3 length: 15 amino acids. Losses at the gene ends were 5 bases for V and 2 bases for J; bases not matched to a gene: 9. CDR3 sequence (DNA): TGTGCCAGCAGACGCTCGGACAGGTTGCAAGAGACCCAGTACTTC. It encodes CASRRSDRLQETQYF.

V usage is TRBV2 and J usage is TRBJ1-2; D is unresolved. V was cut by 8 bases and J by 9 bases, with 22 bases left in between. The CDR3 covers 14 residues. Germline V gives CDR1 SNHLY, CDR2 FYNNEI. The CDR3 protein is CASGTTSRIGSYTF. The CDR3 DNA reads TGTGCCAGCGGTACTACGTCGCGAATCGGGAGCTACACCTTC.

The chain employs TRBV9 and TRBJ1-1; no firm D call. With 0 bases removed from V and 5 bases from J, the gap between germline ends came to 8 bases. The V gene's germline CDR1 is SGDLS and CDR2 YYNGEE. The CDR3 runs to 13 residues. CDR3 coding DNA: TGTGCCAGCAGCGTAGGGCCGCGGACTGAAGCTTTCTTT. Translation: CASSVGPRTEAFF. The full variable domain, with the rest looked up from reference TRBV9 and TRBJ1-1, is DSGVTQTPKHLITATGQRVTLRCSPRSGDLSVYWYQQSLDQGLQFLIQYYNGEERAKGNILERFSAQQFPDLHSELNLSSLELGDSALYFCASSVGPRTEAFFGQGTRLTVV.

This chain connects TRBV12-5 to TRBJ1-2; a possible D gene is TRBD1 (6 bases). In germline, CDR1 is LGHNT, CDR2 FRNRAP. The length of the CDR3 is 14 residues. The V end lost 0 bases, the J end lost 4 bases, and 9 bases lay between the germline ends. The CDR3 nucleotides read TGTGCTAGTGGTTTGGTACCAGGGGTCTATGGCTACACCTTC. Translating it yields CASGLVPGVYGYTF.

The chain links TRBV7-6 to TRBJ2-7, with 8 bases fitting TRBD1. V lost 0 bases to trimming and J lost 5 bases; unmatched junction nucleotides: 6. Germline V gene data show CDR1 as SGHVS and CDR2 as FNYEAQ. This CDR3 spans 15 amino acids. CDR3 sequence (DNA): TGTGCCAGCAGCTTAGCTGGACAGGGATACGACGAGCAGTACTTC. Translated, it gives CASSLAGQGYDEQYF. The complete variable domain, with remaining parts taken from reference TRBV7-6 and TRBJ2-7, reads GAGVSQSPRYKVTKRGQDVALRCDPISGHVSLYWYRQALGQGPEFLTYFNYEAQQDKSGLPNDRFSAERPEGSISTLTIQRTEQRDSAMYRCASSLAGQGYDEQYFGPGTRLTVT.

The gene calls are TRBV18 and TRBJ2-2; 8 bases map to TRBD1. Germline V gives CDR1 KGHSH, CDR2 LQKENI. V was pared by 2 bases and J by 6 bases, with 8 bases of the junction left unmatched. This CDR3 region has 16 residues. The DNA for the CDR3 is TGTGCCAGCTCACCAAAAGGACAGGGAACCGCCGGGGAGCTGTTTTTT. As protein: CASSPKGQGTAGELFF.

The chain is built from TRBV5-4 and TRBJ1-1; D is ambiguous. This CDR3 is 13 amino acids long. Germline V gene data show CDR1 as SGHNT and CDR2 as YYREEE (reference sequence). Trimming stripped 5 bases from V and 5 bases from J, with 13 bases between. CDR3 amino acids: CASSSGWGTEAFF. CDR3 nucleotides: TGTGCCAGCAGTTCGGGGTGGGGAACTGAAGCTTTCTTT.

The count of this clone is one. In DNA form, the CDR3 reads TGTGCCAGCAGCTTACCGGGACTAATGACAGATACGCAGTATTTT. This codes for CASSLPGLMTDTQYF. V gene TRBV5-6 combines with J gene TRBJ2-3, with 7 bases identical to TRBD2. This CDR3 region has 15 residues. The V gene's germline CDR1 is SGHDT and CDR2 YYEEEE. V gave up 2 bases and J gave up 3 bases; unmatched junction bases: 6.

The gene calls are TRBV2 and TRBJ1-1; D unresolved. This CDR3 has 12 residues. V was shortened by 8 bases and J by 1 base, with 8 bases between the two germline ends. Germline V CDR1 and CDR2: SNHLY, FYNNEI. CDR3 coding DNA: TGTGCCAGCGTTCGGGAGAACACTGAAGCTTTCTTT. This encodes CASVRENTEAFF.

CDR3 nucleotide sequence: TGTGCCAGCAGTGATCGAGGGTATGAGGAGACCCAGTACTTC. Translating gives CASSDRGYEETQYF. This sequence joins TRBV6-1 and TRBJ2-5, with D tentatively TRBD2 (5 bases). V lost 3 bases and J 5 bases, leaving 13 bases between the germline ends. Germline CDR1 reads MNHNS; CDR2 reads SASEGT. The CDR3 loop spans 14 amino acids.